This T cell receptor (beta chain) came from a study of CD8 T cells in Susac syndrome. Overall study findings and caveats: The study recognized that the number of individuals in its TCR sequencing and HLA analysis was relatively small.

Notes on this clonotype: Antigen specificity is unknown.

With random hexamers, reverse transcription was performed on roughly 0.45 to 1 ug of RNA. Coverage of TCR beta CDR3 amplification by immunoSEQ multiplex PCR extended to 54 Vbeta and 13 Jbeta. TCRdb reanalysed the immunoSEQ multiplex PCR reads using MiXCR and keeps one entry per CDR3 protein. The sample holds 50,000 to 60,000 distinct CDR3 sequences, just over 90% seen once. V was pared by 1 base and J by 2 bases, with 11 bases between. This CDR3 comprises 15 residues. Germline CDR1 reads SGHKS; CDR2 reads YYEKEE (reference sequence). The T cells that were sequenced for TCR beta were CD8+ and CD4+ cells from blood. Negative isolation was used for CD8+ and CD4+ T cells, and FACS enrichment was applied to TEMRA cells.

Source material: CD8+ T cells from PBMCs. The gene calls are TRBV5-5 and TRBJ2-3; D is unresolved. This TCR was recovered from a human donor in good health. The CDR3 DNA reads TGTGCCAGCAGCTTGCTGGGCAACCCCACAGATACGCAGTATTTT. Amino acid sequence: CASSLLGNPTDTQYF.